This TCR beta chain originates from a study of T cell responses to AZD1222 COVID-19 vaccine. The method was immunoSEQ multiplex PCR; TCRdb's version includes in-frame clones alone and lacks a portion of them. The data contain tens of thousands of clones, around 81% of them seen just once; the ten biggest clones take up about 51%. Germline V gene sequence: CDR1 MNHEY, CDR2 SVGAGI. V dropped 4 bases and J dropped 2; count of bases not matched to a gene: 8. The CDR3 spans 16 residues. As for this clone: The antigen is undetermined.

Study-wide results and limits: Repertoires were obtained only post-peak T cell response. Increases in Spike-specific TCR breadth and depth were seen after two AZD1222 doses. As reported, nearly half of all spike-specific TCRs target variant regions that are unmutated.

Whether given at about 4 or about 12 weeks, second doses were pooled. The sample was peripheral blood, taken 28 days after the second AZD1222 dose. V and J are TRBV6-5 and TRBJ2-3; 8 positions match TRBD2. This clonotype originated in an adult who received the AZD1222 COVID-19 vaccine. For the CDR3, the DNA is TGTGCCAGCAGTTTGACGGGGGGGGCCACCACAGATACGCAGTATTTT. As protein: CASSLTGGATTDTQYF.